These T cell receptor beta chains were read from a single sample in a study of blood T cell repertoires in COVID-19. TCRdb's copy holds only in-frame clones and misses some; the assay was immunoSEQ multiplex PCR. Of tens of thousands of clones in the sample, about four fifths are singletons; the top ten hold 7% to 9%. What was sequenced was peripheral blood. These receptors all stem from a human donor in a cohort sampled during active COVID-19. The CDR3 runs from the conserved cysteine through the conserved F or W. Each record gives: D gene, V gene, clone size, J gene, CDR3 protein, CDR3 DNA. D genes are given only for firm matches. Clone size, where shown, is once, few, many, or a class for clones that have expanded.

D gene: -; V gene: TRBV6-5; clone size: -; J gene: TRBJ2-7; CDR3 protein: CASGEPLREQYF; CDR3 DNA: TGTGCCAGCGGCGAGCCACTACGAGAGCAGTACTTC
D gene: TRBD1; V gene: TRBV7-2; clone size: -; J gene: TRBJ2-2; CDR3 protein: CASSLGQGVGTGELFF; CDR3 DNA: TGTGCCAGCAGCCTTGGACAGGGGGTCGGCACCGGGGAGCTGTTTTTT
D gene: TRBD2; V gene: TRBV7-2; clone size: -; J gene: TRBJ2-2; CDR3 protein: CASSLLLAGTGELFF; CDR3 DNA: TGTGCCAGCAGCTTATTACTAGCGGGGACCGGGGAGCTGTTTTTT
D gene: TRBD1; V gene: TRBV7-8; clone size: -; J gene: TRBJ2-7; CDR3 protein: CASSKGQGTYEQYF; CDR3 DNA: TGTGCCAGCAGCAAAGGACAGGGGACCTACGAGCAGTACTTC
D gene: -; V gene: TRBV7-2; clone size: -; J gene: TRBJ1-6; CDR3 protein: CASSLMSGVRENSPLHF; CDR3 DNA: TGTGCCAGCAGTCTCATGTCAGGGGTTCGGGAAAATTCACCCCTCCACTTT
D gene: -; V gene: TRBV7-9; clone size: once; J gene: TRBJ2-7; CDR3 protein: CASSPFGYEQYF; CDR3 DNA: TGTGCCAGCAGCCCATTCGGCTACGAGCAGTACTTC
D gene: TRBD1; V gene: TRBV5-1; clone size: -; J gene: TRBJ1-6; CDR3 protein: CASSGPDRGDSPLHF; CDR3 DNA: TGCGCCAGCAGCGGACCCGACAGGGGGGATTCACCCCTCCACTTT
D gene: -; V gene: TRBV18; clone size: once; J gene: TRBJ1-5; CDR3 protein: CASRTDNSNQPQHF; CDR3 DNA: TGTGCCAGCCGGACAGACAATAGCAATCAGCCCCAGCATTTT
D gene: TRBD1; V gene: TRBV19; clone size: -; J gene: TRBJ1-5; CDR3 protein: CASSRGGRGNQPQHF; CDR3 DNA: TGTGCCAGTAGTAGAGGGGGCAGGGGCAATCAGCCCCAGCATTTT
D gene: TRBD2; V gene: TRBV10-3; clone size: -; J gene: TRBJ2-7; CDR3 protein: CAISGGLAGGEQYF; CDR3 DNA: TGTGCCATCAGTGGAGGACTAGCGGGGGGGGAGCAGTACTTC
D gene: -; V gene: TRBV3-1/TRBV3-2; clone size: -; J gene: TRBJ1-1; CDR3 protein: CASSQVENTEAFF; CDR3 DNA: TGTGCCAGCAGCCAAGTAGAGAACACTGAAGCTTTCTTT
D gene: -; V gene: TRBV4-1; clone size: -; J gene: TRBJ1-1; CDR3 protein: CASSQARGLRGIEAFF; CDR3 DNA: TGCGCCAGCAGCCAAGCTCGGGGACTGCGGGGGATTGAAGCTTTCTTT
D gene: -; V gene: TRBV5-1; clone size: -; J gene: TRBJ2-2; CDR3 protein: CASSYSTSRGTGELFF; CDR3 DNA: TGCGCCAGCAGCTACTCCACTAGCCGAGGGACCGGGGAGCTGTTTTTT
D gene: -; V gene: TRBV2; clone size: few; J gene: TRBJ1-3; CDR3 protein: CASSELAGPGNTIYF; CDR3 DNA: TGTGCCAGCAGTGAACTTGCGGGGCCTGGAAACACCATATATTTT
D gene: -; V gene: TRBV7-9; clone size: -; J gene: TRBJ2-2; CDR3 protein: CASSLDGFTGELFF; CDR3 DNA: TGTGCCAGCAGCTTAGACGGGTTCACCGGGGAGCTGTTTTTT